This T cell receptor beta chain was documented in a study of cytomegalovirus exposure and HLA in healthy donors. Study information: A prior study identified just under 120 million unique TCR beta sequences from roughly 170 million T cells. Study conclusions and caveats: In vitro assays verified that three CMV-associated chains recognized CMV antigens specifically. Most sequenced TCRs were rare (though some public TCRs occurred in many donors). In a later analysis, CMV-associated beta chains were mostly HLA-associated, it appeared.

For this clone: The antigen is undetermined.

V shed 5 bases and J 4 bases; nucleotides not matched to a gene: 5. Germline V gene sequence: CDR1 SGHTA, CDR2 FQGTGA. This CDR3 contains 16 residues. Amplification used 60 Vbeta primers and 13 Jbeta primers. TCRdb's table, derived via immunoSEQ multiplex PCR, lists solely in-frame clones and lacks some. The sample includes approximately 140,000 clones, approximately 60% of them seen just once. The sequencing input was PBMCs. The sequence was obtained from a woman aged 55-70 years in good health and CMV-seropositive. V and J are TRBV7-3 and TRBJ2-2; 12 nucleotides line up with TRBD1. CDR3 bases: TGTGCCAGCAGCACTGGGACAGGGGGCATCACCGGGGAGCTGTTTTTT. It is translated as CASSTGTGGITGELFF.